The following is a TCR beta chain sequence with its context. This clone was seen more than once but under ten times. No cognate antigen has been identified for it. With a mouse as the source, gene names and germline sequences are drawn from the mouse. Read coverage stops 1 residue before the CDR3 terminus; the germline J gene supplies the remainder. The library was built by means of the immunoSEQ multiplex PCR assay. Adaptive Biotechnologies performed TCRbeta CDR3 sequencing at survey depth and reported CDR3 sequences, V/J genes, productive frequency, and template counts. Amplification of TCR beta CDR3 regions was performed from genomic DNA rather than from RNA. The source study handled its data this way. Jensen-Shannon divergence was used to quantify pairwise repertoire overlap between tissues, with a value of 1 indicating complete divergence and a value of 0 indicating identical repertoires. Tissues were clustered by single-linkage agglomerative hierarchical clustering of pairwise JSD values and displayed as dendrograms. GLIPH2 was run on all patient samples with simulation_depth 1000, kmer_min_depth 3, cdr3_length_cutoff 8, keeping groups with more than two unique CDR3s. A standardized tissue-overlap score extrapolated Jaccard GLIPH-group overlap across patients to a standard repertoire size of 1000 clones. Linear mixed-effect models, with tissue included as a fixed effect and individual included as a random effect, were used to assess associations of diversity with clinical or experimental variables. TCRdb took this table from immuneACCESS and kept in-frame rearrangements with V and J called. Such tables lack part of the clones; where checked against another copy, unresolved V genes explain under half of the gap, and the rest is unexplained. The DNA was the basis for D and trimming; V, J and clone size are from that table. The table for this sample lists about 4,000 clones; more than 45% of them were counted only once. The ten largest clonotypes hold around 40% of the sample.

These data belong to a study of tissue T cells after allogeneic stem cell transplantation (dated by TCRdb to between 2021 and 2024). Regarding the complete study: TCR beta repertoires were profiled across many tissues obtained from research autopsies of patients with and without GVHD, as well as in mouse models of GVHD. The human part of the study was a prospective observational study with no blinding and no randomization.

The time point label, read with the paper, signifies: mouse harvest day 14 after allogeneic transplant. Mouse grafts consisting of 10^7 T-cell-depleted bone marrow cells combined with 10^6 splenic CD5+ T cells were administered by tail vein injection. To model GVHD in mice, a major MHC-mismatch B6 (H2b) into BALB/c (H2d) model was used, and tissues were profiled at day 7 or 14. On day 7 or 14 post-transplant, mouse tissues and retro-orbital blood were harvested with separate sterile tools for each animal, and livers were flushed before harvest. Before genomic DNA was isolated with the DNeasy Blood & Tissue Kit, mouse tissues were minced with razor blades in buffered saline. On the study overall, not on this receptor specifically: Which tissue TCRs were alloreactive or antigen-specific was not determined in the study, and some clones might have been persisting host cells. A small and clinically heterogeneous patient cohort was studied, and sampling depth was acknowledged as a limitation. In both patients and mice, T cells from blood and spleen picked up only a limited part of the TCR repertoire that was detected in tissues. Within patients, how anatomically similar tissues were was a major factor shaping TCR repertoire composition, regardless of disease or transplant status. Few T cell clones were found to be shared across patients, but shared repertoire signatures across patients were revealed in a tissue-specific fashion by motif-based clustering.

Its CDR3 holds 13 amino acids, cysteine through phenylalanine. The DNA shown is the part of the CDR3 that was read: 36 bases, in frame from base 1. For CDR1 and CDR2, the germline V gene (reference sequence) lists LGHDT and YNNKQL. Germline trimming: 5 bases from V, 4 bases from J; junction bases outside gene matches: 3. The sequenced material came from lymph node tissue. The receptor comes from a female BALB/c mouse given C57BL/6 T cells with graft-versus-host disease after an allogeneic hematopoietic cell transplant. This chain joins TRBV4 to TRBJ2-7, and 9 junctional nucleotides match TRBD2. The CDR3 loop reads CASSHWGAYEQYF. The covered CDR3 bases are TGTGCCAGCAGCCACTGGGGGGCATATGAACAGTAC.